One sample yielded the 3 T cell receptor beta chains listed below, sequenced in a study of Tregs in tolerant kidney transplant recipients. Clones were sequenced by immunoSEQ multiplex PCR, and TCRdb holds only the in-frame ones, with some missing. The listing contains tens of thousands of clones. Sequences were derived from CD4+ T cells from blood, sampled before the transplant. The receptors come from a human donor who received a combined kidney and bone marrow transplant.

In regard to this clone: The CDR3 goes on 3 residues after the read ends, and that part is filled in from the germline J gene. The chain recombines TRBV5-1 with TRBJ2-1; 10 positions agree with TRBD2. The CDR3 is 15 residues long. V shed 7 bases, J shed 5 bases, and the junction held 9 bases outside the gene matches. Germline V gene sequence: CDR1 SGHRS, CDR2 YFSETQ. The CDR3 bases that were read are TGCGCCAGCTCCCACCCTAGCGGGGGAAACAATGAG. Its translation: CASSHPSGGNNE. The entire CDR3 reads CASSHPSGGNNEQFF.

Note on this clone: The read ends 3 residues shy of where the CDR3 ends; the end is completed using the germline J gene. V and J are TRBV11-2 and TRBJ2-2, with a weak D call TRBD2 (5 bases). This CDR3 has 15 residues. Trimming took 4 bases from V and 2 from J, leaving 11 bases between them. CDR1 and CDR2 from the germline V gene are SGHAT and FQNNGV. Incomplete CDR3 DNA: TGTGCCAGCAGCTCTCTGCGGGTAAACACCGGGGAG. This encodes CASSSLRVNTGE. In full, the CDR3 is CASSSLRVNTGELFF.

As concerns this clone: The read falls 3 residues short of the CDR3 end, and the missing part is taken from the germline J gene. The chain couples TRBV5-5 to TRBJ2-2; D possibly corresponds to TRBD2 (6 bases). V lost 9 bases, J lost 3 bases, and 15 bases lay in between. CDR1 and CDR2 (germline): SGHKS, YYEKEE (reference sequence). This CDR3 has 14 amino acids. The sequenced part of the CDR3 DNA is TGTGCCACCACCTTGGGGACTCACACCGGGGAG. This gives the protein CATTLGTHTGE. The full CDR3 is CATTLGTHTGELFF.